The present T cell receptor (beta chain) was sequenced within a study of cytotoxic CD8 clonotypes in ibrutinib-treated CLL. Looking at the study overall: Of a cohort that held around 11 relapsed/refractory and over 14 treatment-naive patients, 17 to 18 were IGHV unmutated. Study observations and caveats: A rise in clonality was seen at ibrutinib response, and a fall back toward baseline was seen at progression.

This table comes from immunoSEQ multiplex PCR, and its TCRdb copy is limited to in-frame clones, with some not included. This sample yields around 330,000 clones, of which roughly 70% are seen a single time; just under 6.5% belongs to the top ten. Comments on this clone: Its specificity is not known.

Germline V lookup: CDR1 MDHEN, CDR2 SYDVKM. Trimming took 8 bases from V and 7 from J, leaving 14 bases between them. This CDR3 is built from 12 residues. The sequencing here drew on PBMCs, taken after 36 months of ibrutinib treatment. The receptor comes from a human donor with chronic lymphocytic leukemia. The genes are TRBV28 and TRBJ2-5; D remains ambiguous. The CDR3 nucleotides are TGTGCCAGCTCCTACCCTTCAGGGACCCAGTACTTC. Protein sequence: CASSYPSGTQYF.